This T cell receptor (beta chain) was identified in a study of regulatory T cells in long-lasting Graves disease. Whole-study results and caveats: Under persistent disease, TRBV28, TRBJ1-2 and TRBJ2-5 were used preferentially.

The germline CDR1 and CDR2 sequences are SGHAT and FQNNGV. This CDR3 comprises 15 residues. The junction had 9 bases not matched to a gene; V was cut back by 6 bases and J by 6 bases. The time point denotes: newly diagnosed GD, antithyroid drugs for less than 3 months. PBMC RNA was the source of the TCR library. To make TCR beta libraries, researchers used iRepertoire HTBI primers and Arm-PCR of CDR3 regions. Via MiXCR, TCRdb re-called the multiplex PCR reads, giving one row per CDR3 protein. The sample lists about 620,000 distinct CDR3 sequences; 16% were seen once. This clonotype was found many times. Its specificity is not known. This same sample was also part of a study on T cells in Graves' hyperthyroidism and ophthalmopathy. That investigation notes: No ophthalmopathy progression within 18 months constituted stable Graves' hyperthyroidism. A model built on 13 V-J features separated ophthalmopathy from stable hyperthyroidism.

The input for sequencing was peripheral blood mononuclear cells (PBMCs), taken at new diagnosis, from a patient treated with antithyroid drugs. The origin of this receptor is a woman aged 25 to 45 with Graves disease. The V gene is TRBV11-2, the J gene TRBJ2-2; 8 nucleotides match TRBD2. Written as DNA, the CDR3 is TGTGCCAGCAGAGATAGCGGGACGAGGTCCGGGGAGCTGTTTTTT. Translation gives CASRDSGTRSGELFF. Full variable domain (rest looked up from reference TRBV11-2 and TRBJ2-2): EAGVAQSPRYKIIEKRQSVAFWCNPISGHATLYWYQQILGQGPKLLIQFQNNGVVDDSQLPKDRFSAERLKGVDSTLKIQPAKLEDSAVYLCASRDSGTRSGELFFGEGSRLTVL.